This is a list of T cell receptor beta chains from one sample in a study of T cell clonotyping in hematopoietic cell transplantation. Only in-frame clones appear in the TCRdb table, and some are missing; sequencing was by immunoSEQ multiplex PCR. Here the sample spans over 25,000 clones, approximately 80% being singletons. Sample: peripheral blood mononuclear cells, taken before stem cell transplant. These TCRs come from an older woman with acute myeloid leukemia. Some clones in this sample may be carry-over from other donors' samples. The conserved cysteine and the conserved F or W are not part of the CDR3 here.

TRBJ2-2 TRBV6-6 ASSKGLFTGELF
TRBJ1-2 TRBV6-8 ARQGNYGYT
TRBJ1-3 TRBV28 ASRGAGNTIY
TRBJ1-1 TRBV2 ASSKGPGTEAF
TRBJ2-3 TRBV6-4 ASSDSIGPDSTDTQY
TRBJ2-2 TRBV19 ASSTSTGELF
TRBJ2-2 TRBV9 ASSVLPGNTGELF
TRBJ1-2 TRBV2 ASSFSTGPGGYT
TRBJ1-5 TRBV19 ASNIQGAGQPQH
TRBJ2-2 TRBV27 ASTPHHGTGELF
TRBJ2-5 TRBV7-9 ASSLSLITPQETQY
TRBJ2-7 TRBV4-3 ASSLGQGGREQY
TRBJ1-2 TRBV10-3 AIRETGGGGYT
TRBJ2-7 TRBV5-6 ASSAYTVSYEQY
TRBJ1-2 TRBV27 ASSSTRAWSGYGYT
TRBJ1-1 TRBV6-5 ASGGVGNTEAF
TRBJ1-2 TRBV6-1 ASSAGPKMGRGYGYT
TRBJ2-1 TRBV28 ASSSSRDQPYNEQF
TRBJ2-7 TRBV7-2 ASSWGGYEQY
TRBJ2-7 TRBV7-8 ASSLVAGQTYEQY
TRBJ1-5 TRBV6-5 ASSPDNGKPQH
TRBJ1-5 TRBV6-1 ASAPQSSNQPQH
TRBJ1-1 TRBV7-3 ASSRTGPDTEAF
TRBJ1-1 TRBV2 ASLKGMNTEAF
TRBJ1-6 TRBV19 ASSMGGSYNSPLH
TRBJ2-7 TRBV11-2 ASSSLRTSSYEQY
TRBJ2-7 TRBV9 ASSVSRGAYEQY
TRBJ2-7 TRBV11-2 ASSSPLGLAGGNEQY
TRBJ1-2 TRBV4-3 ASSQGYGTAYGYT
TRBJ1-4 TRBV29-1 SVAPRTGTGEKLF
TRBJ1-2 TRBV29-1 SVENWPGGYT
TRBJ1-4 TRBV19 ASRDLSRIEKLF
TRBJ1-2 TRBV19 ASSMSRDYGYT
TRBJ2-2 TRBV25-1 ASRTGINAGELF
TRBJ2-2 TRBV10-1 ASRSGQTNTGELF
TRBJ1-1 TRBV5-8 ASSLVRGTEAF
TRBJ1-1 TRBV18 ASSPGANTEAF
TRBJ1-1 TRBV19 ASSIRGLYEAF
TRBJ2-3 TRBV4-1 ASSRDLSTDTQY
TRBJ2-1 TRBV29-1 SAAQTDYNEQF
TRBJ2-5 TRBV7-9 ASSSGTERTQY
TRBJ2-2 TRBV4-3 ASSQDSGTSGSGTGELF
TRBJ1-5 TRBV19 ASSWALNQPQH
TRBJ1-2 TRBV2 ASSPVRGYT
TRBJ2-7 TRBV10-1 ASSESARGPPEQY
TRBJ1-4 TRBV28 ASSFTGGDATNEKLF
TRBJ2-7 TRBV19 ASSTSGSYYEQY
TRBJ1-5 TRBV27 ASSRDRNQPQH
TRBJ2-7 TRBV11-2 ASSGTSGGSYEQY
TRBJ1-1 TRBV28 ASAQGGTEAF
TRBJ2-7 TRBV11-3 ASSSGDPSYEQY
TRBJ2-7 TRBV7-2 ASSHGTERWQD
TRBJ2-1 TRBV7-3 ASSLSSYNEQF
TRBJ2-7 TRBV7-2 ASSLGDYAYEQY
TRBJ1-5 TRBV19 ASTRTVSNQPQH
TRBJ2-7 TRBV7-2 ASSAPSGRVYEQY
TRBJ1-1 TRBV6-5 ASSYSPSANTEAF
TRBJ1-5 TRBV19 ASSKGDSLAGQPQH